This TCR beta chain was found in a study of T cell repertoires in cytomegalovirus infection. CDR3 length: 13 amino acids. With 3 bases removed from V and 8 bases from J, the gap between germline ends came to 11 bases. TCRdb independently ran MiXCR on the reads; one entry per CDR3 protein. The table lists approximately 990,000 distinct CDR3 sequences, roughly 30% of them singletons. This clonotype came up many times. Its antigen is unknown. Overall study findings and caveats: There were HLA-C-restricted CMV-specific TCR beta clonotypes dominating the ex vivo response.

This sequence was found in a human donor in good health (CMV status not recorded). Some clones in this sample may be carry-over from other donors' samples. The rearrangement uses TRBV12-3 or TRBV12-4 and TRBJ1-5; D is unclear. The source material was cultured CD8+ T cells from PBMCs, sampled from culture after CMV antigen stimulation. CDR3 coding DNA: TGTGCCAGCAGTTTTCGACTTGAGGAGCCCCAGCATTTT. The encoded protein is CASSFRLEEPQHF.